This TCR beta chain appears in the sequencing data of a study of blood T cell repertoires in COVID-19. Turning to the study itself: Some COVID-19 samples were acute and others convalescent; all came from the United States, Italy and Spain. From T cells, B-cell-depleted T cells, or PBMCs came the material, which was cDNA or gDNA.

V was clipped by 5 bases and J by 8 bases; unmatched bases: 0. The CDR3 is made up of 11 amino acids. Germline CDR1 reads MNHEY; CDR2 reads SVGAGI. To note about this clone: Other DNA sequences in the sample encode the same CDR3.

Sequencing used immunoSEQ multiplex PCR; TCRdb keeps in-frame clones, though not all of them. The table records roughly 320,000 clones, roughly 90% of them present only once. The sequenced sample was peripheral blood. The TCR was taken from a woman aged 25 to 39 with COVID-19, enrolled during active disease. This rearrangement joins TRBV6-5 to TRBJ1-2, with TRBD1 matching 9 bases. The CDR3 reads CASSTGGGYTF. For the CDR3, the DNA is TGTGCCAGCAGTACAGGGGGCGGCTACACCTTC.